The clone carrying this TCR beta chain was observed at least ten times. No antigen is known for it. Regarding time point: newly diagnosed GD, antithyroid drugs for less than 3 months. TCR sequences were obtained from RNA taken from PBMCs. The record originates from a study of regulatory T cells in long-lasting Graves disease. General study results and limits: With persistent disease, TRBV28, TRBJ1-2 and TRBJ2-5 were the favored segments.

Investigators prepared the TCR beta libraries by applying iRepertoire HTBI primers and Arm-PCR of CDR3 regions. Each CDR3 protein is one row after TCRdb ran MiXCR on the multiplex PCR reads. This sample yields about 420,000 distinct CDR3 sequences, of which over 15% are seen a single time; about 23% belongs to the top ten. The trim removed 8 bases at V and 5 bases at J, leaving 10 bases unmatched. The CDR3 is 15 residues long. In germline, CDR1 is SEHNR, CDR2 FQNEAQ (reference sequence). These data were also filed under a second study, of T cells in Graves' hyperthyroidism and ophthalmopathy. Per that study: Absent ophthalmopathy progression within 18 months defined stable Graves' hyperthyroidism. A set of HTBI primers served as the primers for a first-round RT-PCR of the TCR CDR3. Onset of ophthalmopathy came a median approximately 6.9 months after the model predicted it.

This receptor was taken from a woman aged 18-29 years with Graves disease. The chain couples TRBV7-9 to TRBJ2-2; 8 nucleotides match TRBD1. Sequenced material: peripheral blood mononuclear cells (PBMCs), taken at new diagnosis, from a patient treated with antithyroid drugs. CDR3 nucleotide sequence: TGTGCCAGCCGCGGACAGGGAAGAGGAACCGGGGAGCTGTTTTTT. This translates into CASRGQGRGTGELFF.